Below are 12 T cell receptor beta chains sequenced from a single sample in a study of blood T cells in healthy people across ages. The second PCR ran about 6 to 11 cycles with a sample-barcoded 5' primer and J-beta primers. TCRdb re-called the 5' RACE reads through MiXCR, storing one row per CDR3 protein. The sample holds 1.8 million or so distinct CDR3 sequences, about 39% seen once. Input material: blood. These receptor sequences come from a human donor in good health.

The rearrangement joins TRBV7-2 to TRBJ2-4; the D gene is possibly TRBD1 (5 bases). Trimming left V 5 bases short and J 8 bases short, with 16 bases between. CDR3 length equals 14 residues. Per the germline V gene, CDR1 is SGHTA and CDR2 is FQGNSA. The CDR3 reads CASSPQKGPDIQYF. For the CDR3, the DNA is TGTGCCAGCAGCCCTCAGAAGGGGCCCGACATTCAGTACTTC. The full variable domain, completed using reference TRBV7-2 and TRBJ2-4, is GAGVSQSPSNKVTEKGKDVELRCDPISGHTALYWYRQSLGQGLEFLIYFQGNSAPDKSGLPSDRFSAERTGGSVSTLTIQRTQQEDSAVYLCASSPQKGPDIQYFGAGTRLSVL.

The rearrangement uses TRBV4-3 and TRBJ1-2, with D possibly matching TRBD1 (6 bases). Between the trimmed V and J ends, which lost 1 base and 6 bases, there was a span of 15 bases. This CDR3 is 15 amino acids long. The germline V gene encodes CDR1 LGHNA and CDR2 YSLEER. The CDR3 DNA sequence: TGCGCCAGCAGCCAAGGGCTCGACAGGACCCATGGCTACACCTTC. It encodes CASSQGLDRTHGYTF.

The chain carries TRBV29-1 and TRBJ2-2; D may be TRBD1 (6 bases). Germline CDR1 is SQVTM and CDR2 is ANQGSEA. V lost 6 bases and J lost 6, with 11 bases in between. This CDR3 is built from 12 residues. Written as DNA, the CDR3 is TGCAGCGTGGTACAGGGTTCCGGGGAGCTGTTTTTT. Translation gives CSVVQGSGELFF.

V usage is TRBV3-1 and J usage is TRBJ1-4; TRBD1 might be the D (6 bases). CDR3 length: 13 amino acids. V shed 1 base and J shed 15 bases, with 15 bases lying between them. Germline CDR1 reads LGHDT; CDR2 reads YNNKEL (reference sequence). The CDR3, as DNA: TGTGCCAGCAGCCAAGGACAGGACATTAAAATGTTTTTT. Protein: CASSQGQDIKMFF.

Only a few counts were recorded for this clonotype. The CDR3 is CASREQASSYEQYF. In DNA, the CDR3 is TGTGCCAGCAGAGAACAGGCGAGCTCCTACGAGCAGTACTTC. The chain uses TRBV28 and TRBJ2-7, with D possibly TRBD1 on 5 matching bases. The germline CDR1 and CDR2 sequences are MDHEN and SYDVKM. The CDR3 length is 14 residues. Between the trimmed V and J ends, which lost 6 bases and 0 bases, there was a span of 12 bases.

This clonotype appeared a few times. V usage is TRBV6-2 or TRBV6-3 and J usage is TRBJ2-5; D assignment may be TRBD1 or TRBD2 (5 bases each). The germline V gene has CDR1 MNHEY and CDR2 SVGEGT. The ends were cut back, 11 bases at V and 2 bases at J, with 18 bases in the middle. The CDR3 covers 14 residues. The CDR3 protein is CASYRGTTQETQYF. The CDR3 DNA follows: TGTGCCTCCTACCGAGGGACCACACAAGAGACCCAGTACTTC.

This sequence joins TRBV5-1 and TRBJ1-2; D is perhaps TRBD1 (6 bases). The CDR3 covers 14 residues. Trimming stripped 0 bases from V and 6 bases from J, with 12 bases between. Germline-derived CDR1 and CDR2 are SGHRS and YFSETQ. CDR3 loop: CASSLEGRGDGYTF. CDR3 bases: TGCGCCAGCAGCTTGGAGGGCAGGGGAGATGGCTACACCTTC.

This chain uses TRBV29-1 with TRBJ2-4, with 12 bases fitting TRBD2. V shed 7 bases and J 13 bases; nucleotides not matched to a gene: 14. This CDR3 has 14 residues. CDR1 is SQVTM and CDR2 is ANQGSEA in the germline V gene. DNA for the CDR3: TGCAGCGCCGGGGCGCGGCTAGCGGGGGGGGAGCAGTACTTC. Residues: CSAGARLAGGEQYF.

The V call is TRBV7-9, the J call TRBJ1-3; D possibly corresponds to TRBD1 (5 bases). CDR1 and CDR2 from the germline V gene are SEHNR and FQNEAQ (reference sequence). V gave up 5 bases and J gave up 0 bases, with 14 bases separating them. The CDR3 has 16 amino acids. The CDR3 reads CASSPSVGVSGNTIYF. For the CDR3, the DNA is TGTGCCAGCAGCCCGTCGGTGGGGGTCTCTGGAAACACCATATATTTT.

V is TRBV4-2 and J is TRBJ1-2; D not resolved. V was clipped by 4 bases and J by 2 bases, with 17 bases between them. The germline CDR1 and CDR2 sequences are LGHNA and YNFKEQ. This CDR3 is built from 16 residues. This CDR3 reads CASSPSGPKANYGYTF. The CDR3, as DNA: TGTGCCAGCAGCCCCTCCGGCCCTAAGGCAAACTATGGCTACACCTTC.

The DNA of the CDR3 is TGTGCCAGCAGCCCCTACGCTAGCCGGGCAGGGGGCAGTGGCTACACCTTC. It specifies CASSPYASRAGGSGYTF. The chain employs TRBV7-2 and TRBJ1-2; TRBD1 matches at 8 bases. CDR1 and CDR2 from the germline V gene are SGHTA and FQGNSA. The CDR3 sequence is 17 residues long. With V trimmed by 5 bases and J by 7 bases, 18 bases remained unmatched.

The rearrangement joins TRBV6-5 to TRBJ1-4, with D unresolved. Germline V gene sequence: CDR1 MNHEY, CDR2 SVGAGI. The CDR3 is 12 residues long. V was clipped by 6 bases and J by 3 bases, with 5 bases between them. The CDR3 here is CASRASNEKLFF. CDR3 DNA sequence: TGTGCCAGCAGGGCCTCTAATGAAAAACTGTTTTTT.